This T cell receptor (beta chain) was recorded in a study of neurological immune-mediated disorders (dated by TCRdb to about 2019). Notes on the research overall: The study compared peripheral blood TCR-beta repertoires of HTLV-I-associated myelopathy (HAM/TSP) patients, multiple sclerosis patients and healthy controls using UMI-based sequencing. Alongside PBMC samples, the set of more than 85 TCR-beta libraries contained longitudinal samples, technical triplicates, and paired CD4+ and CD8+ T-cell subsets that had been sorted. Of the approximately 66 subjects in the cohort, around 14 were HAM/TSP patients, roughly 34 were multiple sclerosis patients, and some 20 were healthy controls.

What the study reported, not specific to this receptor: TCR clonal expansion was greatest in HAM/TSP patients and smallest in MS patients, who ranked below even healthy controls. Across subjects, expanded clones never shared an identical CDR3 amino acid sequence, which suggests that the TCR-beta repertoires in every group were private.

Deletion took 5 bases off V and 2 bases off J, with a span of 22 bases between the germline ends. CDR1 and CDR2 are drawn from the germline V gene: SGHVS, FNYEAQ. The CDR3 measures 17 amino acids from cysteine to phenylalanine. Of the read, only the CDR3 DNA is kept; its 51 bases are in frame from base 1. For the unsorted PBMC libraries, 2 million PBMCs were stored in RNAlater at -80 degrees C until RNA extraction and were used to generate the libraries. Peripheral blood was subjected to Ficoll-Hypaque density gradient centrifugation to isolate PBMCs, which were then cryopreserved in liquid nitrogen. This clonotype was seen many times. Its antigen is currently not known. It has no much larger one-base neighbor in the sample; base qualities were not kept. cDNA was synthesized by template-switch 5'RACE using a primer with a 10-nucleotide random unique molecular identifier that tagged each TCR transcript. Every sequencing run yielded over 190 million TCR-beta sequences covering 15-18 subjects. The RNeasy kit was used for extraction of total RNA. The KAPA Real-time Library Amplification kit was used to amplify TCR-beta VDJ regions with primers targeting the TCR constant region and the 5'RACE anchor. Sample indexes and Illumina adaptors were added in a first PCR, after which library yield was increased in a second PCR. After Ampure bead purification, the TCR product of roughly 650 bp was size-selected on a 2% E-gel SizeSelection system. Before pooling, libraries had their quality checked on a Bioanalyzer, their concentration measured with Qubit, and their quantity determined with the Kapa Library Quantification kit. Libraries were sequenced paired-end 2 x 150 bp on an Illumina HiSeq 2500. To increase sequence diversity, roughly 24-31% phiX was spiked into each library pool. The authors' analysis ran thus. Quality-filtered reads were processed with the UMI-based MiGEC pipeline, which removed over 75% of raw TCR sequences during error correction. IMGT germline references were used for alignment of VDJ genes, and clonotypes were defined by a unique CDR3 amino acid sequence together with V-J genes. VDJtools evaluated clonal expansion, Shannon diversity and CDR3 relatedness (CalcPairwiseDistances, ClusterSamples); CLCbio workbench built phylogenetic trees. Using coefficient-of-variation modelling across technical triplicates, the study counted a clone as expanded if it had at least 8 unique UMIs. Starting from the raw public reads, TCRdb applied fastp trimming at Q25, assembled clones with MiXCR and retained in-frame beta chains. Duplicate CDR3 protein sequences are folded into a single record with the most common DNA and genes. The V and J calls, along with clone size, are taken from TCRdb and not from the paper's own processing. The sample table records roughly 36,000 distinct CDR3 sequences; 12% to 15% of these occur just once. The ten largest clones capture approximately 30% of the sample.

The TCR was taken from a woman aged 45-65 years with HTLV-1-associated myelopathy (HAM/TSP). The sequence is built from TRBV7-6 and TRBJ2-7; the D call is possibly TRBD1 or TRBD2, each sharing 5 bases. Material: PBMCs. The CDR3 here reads CASSPGTAGRRTYEQYF. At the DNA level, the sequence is TGTGCCAGCAGCCCTGGGACGGCAGGGCGGAGGACCTACGAGCAGTACTTC.